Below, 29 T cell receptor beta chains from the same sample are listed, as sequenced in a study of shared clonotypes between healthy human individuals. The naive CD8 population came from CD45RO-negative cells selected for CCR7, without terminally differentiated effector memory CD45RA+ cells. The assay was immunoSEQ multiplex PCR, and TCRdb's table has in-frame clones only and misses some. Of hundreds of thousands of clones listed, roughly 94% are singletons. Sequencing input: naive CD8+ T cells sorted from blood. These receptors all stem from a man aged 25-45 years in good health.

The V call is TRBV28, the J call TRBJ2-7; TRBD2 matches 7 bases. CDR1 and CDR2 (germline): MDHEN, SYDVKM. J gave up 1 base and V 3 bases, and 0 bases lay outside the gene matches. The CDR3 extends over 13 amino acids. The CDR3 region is CASSLRGSYEQYF. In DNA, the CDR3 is TGTGCCAGCAGTTTGCGGGGGTCCTACGAGCAGTACTTC.

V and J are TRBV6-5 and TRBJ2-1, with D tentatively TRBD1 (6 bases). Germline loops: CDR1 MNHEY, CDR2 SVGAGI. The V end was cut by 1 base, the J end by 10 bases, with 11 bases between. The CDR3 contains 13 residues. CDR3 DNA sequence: TGTGCCAGCAGTTACTTTCGGACAGAAGAGCAGTTCTTC. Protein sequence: CASSYFRTEEQFF.

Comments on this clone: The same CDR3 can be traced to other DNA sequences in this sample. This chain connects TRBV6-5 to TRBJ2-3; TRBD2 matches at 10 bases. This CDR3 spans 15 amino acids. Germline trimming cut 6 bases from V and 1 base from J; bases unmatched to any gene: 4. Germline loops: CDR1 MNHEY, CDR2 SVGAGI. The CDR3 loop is CASRVLAGGTDTQYF. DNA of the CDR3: TGTGCCAGCAGGGTCCTAGCGGGAGGCACAGATACGCAGTATTTT.

Written as DNA, the CDR3 is TGTGCCAGCACCACAGACCGGGACTCGAACACCGGGGAGCTGTTTTTT. The encoded protein is CASTTDRDSNTGELFF. The rearrangement links TRBV7-6 to TRBJ2-2, with D possibly being TRBD2 (6 bases). The CDR3 has 16 residues. Germline lookup yields CDR1 SGHVS and CDR2 FNYEAQ. V was cut by 7 bases and J by 0 bases, with 15 bases left in between.

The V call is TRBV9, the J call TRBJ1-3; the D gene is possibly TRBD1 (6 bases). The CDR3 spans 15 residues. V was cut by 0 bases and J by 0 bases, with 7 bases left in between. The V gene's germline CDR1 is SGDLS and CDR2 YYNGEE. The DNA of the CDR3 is TGTGCCAGCAGCGTAGAGGGGGGCTCTGGAAACACCATATATTTT. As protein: CASSVEGGSGNTIYF.

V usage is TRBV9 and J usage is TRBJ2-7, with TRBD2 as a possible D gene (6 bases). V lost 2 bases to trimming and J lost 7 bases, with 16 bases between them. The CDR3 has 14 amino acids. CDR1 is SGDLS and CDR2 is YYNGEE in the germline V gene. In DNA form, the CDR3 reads TGTGCCAGCAGCGTCGAACGGGGGTCGAAAGAGCAGTACTTC. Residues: CASSVERGSKEQYF.

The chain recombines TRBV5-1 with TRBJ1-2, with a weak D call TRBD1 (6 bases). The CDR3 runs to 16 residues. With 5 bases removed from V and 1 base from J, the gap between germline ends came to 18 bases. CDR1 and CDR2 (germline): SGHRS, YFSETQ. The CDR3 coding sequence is TGCGCCAGCAGTCCCGGGGGGCCGGCAATTAACTATGGCTACACCTTC. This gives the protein CASSPGGPAINYGYTF.

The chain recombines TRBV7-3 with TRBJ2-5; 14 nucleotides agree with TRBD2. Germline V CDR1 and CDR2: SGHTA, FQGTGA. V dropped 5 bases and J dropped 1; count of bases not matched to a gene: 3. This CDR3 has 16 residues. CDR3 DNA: TGTGCCAGCAGCCCGGGACTAGCGGGGGCCCAAGAGACCCAGTACTTC. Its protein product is CASSPGLAGAQETQYF.

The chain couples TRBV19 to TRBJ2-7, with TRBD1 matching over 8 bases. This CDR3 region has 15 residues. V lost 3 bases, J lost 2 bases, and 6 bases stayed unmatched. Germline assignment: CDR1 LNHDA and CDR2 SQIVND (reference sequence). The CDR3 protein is CASSIGQGLAYEQYF. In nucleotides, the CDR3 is TGTGCCAGTAGTATCGGACAGGGTCTAGCCTACGAGCAGTACTTC.

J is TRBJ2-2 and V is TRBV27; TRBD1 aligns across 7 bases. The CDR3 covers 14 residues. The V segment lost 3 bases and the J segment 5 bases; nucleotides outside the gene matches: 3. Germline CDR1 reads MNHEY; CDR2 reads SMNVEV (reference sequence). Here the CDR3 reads CASSFYRGTGELFF. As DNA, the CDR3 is TGTGCCAGCAGTTTTTACAGGGGAACCGGGGAGCTGTTTTTT.

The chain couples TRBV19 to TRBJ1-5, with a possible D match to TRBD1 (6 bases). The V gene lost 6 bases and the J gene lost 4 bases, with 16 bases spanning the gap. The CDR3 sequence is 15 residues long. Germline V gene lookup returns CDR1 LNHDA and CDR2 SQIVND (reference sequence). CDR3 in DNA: TGTGCCAGTAGACCGGGACACCATGTGAATCAGCCCCAGCATTTT. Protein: CASRPGHHVNQPQHF.

CDR3 region: CASLGLRRDPDTQYF. The CDR3 DNA sequence: TGTGCCAGCCTGGGACTCCGAAGAGATCCAGATACGCAGTATTTT. V is TRBV6-1 and J is TRBJ2-3; D possibly corresponds to TRBD2 (6 bases). The germline V gene encodes CDR1 MNHNS and CDR2 SASEGT. This CDR3 contains 15 residues. V was shortened by 8 bases and J by 4 bases, with 19 bases between the two germline ends.

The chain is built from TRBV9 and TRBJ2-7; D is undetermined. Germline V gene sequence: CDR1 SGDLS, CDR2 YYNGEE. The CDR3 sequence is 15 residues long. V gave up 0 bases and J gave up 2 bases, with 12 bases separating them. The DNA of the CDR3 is TGTGCCAGCAGCGTAGAAGCATCGGACGCCTACGAGCAGTACTTC. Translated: CASSVEASDAYEQYF.

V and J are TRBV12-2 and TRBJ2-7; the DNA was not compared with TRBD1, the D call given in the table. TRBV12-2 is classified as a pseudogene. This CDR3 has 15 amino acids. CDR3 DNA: TGTGCAAGTCGCTTGACGCAGGGTTCCCCCTACGAGCAGTACTTC. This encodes CASRLTQGSPYEQYF.

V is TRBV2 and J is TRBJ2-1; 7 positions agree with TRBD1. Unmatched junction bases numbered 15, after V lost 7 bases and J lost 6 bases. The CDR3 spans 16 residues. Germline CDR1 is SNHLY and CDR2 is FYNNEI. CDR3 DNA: TGTGCCAGCACCCGAGGGGACAGAAGGCCGGGCAATGAGCAGTTCTTC. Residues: CASTRGDRRPGNEQFF.

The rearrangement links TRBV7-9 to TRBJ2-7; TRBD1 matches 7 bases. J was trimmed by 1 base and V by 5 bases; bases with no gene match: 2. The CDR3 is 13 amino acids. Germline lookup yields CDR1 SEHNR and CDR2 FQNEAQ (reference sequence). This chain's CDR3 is CASSPTGSYEQYF. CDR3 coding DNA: TGTGCCAGCAGCCCGACAGGGTCCTACGAGCAGTACTTC.

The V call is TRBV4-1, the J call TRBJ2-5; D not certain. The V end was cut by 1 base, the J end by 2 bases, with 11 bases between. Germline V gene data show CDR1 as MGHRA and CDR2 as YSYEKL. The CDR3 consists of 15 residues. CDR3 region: CASSQVATEQETQYF. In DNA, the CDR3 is TGCGCCAGCAGCCAAGTGGCAACTGAACAAGAGACCCAGTACTTC.

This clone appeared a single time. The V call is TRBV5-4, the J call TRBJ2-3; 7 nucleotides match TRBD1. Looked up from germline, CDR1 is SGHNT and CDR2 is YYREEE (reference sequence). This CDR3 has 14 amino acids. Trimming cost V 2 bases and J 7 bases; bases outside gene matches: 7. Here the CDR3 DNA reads TGTGCCAGCAGCTTTCGAGGGGGCATGAATACGCAGTATTTT. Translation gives CASSFRGGMNTQYF.

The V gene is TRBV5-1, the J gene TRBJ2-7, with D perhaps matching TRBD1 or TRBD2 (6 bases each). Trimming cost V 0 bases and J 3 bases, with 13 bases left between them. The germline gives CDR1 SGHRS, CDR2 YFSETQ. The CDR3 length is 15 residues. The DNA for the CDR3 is TGCGCCAGCAGCTTGGAGGGGGGAAGGGTCTACGAGCAGTACTTC. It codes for CASSLEGGRVYEQYF.

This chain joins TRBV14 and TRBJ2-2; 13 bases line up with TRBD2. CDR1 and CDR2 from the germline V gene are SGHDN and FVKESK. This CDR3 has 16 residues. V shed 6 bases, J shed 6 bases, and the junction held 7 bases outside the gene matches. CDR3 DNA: TGTGCCAGCAGTCCGGGACTAGCGGGAACTCCCGGGGAGCTGTTTTTT. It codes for CASSPGLAGTPGELFF.

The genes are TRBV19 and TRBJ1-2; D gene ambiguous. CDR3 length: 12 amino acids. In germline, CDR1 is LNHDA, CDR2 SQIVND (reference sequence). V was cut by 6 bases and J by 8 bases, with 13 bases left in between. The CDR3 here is CASSQAVSGYTF. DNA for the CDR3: TGTGCCAGTAGCCAGGCCGTGTCAGGCTACACCTTC.

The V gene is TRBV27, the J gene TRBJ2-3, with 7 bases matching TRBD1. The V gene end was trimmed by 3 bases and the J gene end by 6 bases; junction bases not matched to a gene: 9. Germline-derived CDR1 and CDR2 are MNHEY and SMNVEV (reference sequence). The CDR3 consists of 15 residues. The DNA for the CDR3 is TGTGCCAGCAGTTTCTCCGGGACAGCCGGGGATACGCAGTATTTT. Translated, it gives CASSFSGTAGDTQYF.

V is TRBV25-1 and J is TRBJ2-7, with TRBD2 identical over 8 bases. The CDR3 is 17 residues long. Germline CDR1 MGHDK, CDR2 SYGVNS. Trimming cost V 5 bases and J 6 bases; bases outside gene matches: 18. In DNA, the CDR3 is TGTGCCAGCAGTACCACTCACGCGGGGGGAAATTGGGGCGAGCAGTACTTC. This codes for CASSTTHAGGNWGEQYF.

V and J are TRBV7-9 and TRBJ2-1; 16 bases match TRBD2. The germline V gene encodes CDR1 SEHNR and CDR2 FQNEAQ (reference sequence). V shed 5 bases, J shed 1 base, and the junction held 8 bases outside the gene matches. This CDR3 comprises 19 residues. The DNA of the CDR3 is TGTGCCAGCAGCGCCGGGACTAGCGGGAGGGCCTCGTCCTACAATGAGCAGTTCTTC. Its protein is CASSAGTSGRASSYNEQFF.

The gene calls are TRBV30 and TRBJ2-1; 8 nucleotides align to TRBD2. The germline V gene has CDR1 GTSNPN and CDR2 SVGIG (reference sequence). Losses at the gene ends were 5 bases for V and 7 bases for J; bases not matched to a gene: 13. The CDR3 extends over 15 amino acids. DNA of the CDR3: TGTGCCTGGGGCCTACTAGCGGAATTCGGAAATGAGCAGTTCTTC. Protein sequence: CAWGLLAEFGNEQFF.

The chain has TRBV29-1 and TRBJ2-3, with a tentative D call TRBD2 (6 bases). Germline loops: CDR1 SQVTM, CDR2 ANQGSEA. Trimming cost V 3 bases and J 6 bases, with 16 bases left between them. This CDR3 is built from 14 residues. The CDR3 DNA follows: TGCAGCGTTGACTCCCGGGGAGGCGGGGATACGCAGTATTTT. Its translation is CSVDSRGGGDTQYF.

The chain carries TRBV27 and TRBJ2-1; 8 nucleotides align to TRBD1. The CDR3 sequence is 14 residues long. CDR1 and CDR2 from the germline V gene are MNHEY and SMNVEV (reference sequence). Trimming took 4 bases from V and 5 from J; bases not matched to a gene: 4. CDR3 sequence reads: CASSWVRGHNEQFF. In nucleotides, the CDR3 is TGTGCCAGCAGTTGGGTCAGGGGGCACAATGAGCAGTTCTTC.

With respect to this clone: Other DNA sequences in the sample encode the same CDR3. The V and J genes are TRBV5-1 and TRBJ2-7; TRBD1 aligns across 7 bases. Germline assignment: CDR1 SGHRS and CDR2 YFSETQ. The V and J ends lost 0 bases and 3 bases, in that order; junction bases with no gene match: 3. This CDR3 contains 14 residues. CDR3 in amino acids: CASSLGDRSYEQYF. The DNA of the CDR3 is TGCGCCAGCAGCTTGGGGGACAGAAGCTACGAGCAGTACTTC.

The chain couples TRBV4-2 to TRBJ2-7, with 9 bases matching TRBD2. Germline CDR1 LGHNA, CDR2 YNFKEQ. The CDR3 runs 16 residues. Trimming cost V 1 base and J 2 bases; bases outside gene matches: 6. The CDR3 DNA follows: TGTGCCAGCAGCCAAGGGGAGCGGGAGGCCCCCTACGAGCAGTACTTC. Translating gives CASSQGEREAPYEQYF.